The 20 T cell receptor beta chains presented below share a single source sample, sequenced in a study of T cells in Graves' hyperthyroidism and ophthalmopathy. RNA transcripts served as the template for amplifying TCR beta CDR3 regions. The HTBI set primed first-round TCR CDR3 RT-PCR. MiXCR was run by TCRdb on the multiplex PCR reads, yielding one entry per CDR3 protein. Among about 49,000 distinct CDR3 sequences listed, around 55% were seen once. The specimen sequenced was peripheral blood or thyroid tissue (not recorded which). These receptors all stem from a man aged 18 to 29 with Graves' hyperthyroidism.

The J gene is TRBJ2-7, the V gene TRBV5-5; 9 bases line up with TRBD1. Germline loops: CDR1 SGHKS, CDR2 YYEKEE (reference sequence). CDR3 length: 14 residues. After removal of 0 bases from V and 3 bases from J, the junction contained 1 base not matched to a gene. In nucleotides, the CDR3 is TGTGCCAGCAGCTTGGGGGGACAGGGCTACGAGCAGTACTTC. Translated, it gives CASSLGGQGYEQYF.

About this clonotype itself: At one end the junction does not follow the germline gene, possibly because of a read error. CDR3 sequence (DNA): TGCGCCACCAGCCTCCGGACAGGGGGCAAAGAGACCCAGTACTTC. This translates into CATSLRTGGKETQYF. This rearrangement joins TRBV15 to TRBJ2-5, with 11 bases fitting TRBD1. CDR1 is LNHNV and CDR2 is YYDKDF in the germline V gene (reference sequence). The CDR3 covers 15 residues.

This clonotype was seen many times. This rearrangement joins TRBV12-3 or TRBV12-4 to TRBJ1-5; no definite D call. The CDR3 is 12 residues long. V dropped 3 bases and J dropped 2 bases, with 2 bases sitting between them. The CDR3 DNA reads TGTGCCAGCAGTTTCGGCAATCAGCCCCAGCATTTT. Translated: CASSFGNQPQHF.

The sample holds many counts of this clonotype. The gene calls are TRBV20-1 and TRBJ1-2; D unclear. V lost 4 bases, J lost 4 bases, and 10 bases lay in between. CDR3 size: 12 residues. Germline CDR1 DFQATT, CDR2 SNEGSKA (reference sequence). The CDR3 DNA reads TGCAGTGCTACCCTGGACCTCTATGGCTACACCTTC. It encodes CSATLDLYGYTF.

As regards this clonotype: One end of the junction varies from germline; a read error may be responsible. The gene calls are TRBV19 and TRBJ1-4, with D uncertain. The germline V gene encodes CDR1 LNHDA and CDR2 SQIVND (reference sequence). The CDR3 is made up of 13 amino acids. The CDR3, as DNA: TGTGCCAGTAGTATCCAAACTAAGGAAAAACTGTTTTTT. This gives the protein CASSIQTKEKLFF.

The chain recombines TRBV7-2 with TRBJ2-5; no clear D gene. This CDR3 contains 14 residues. CDR1 and CDR2 (germline): SGHTA, FQGNSA. V lost 2 bases to trimming and J lost 1 base, with 8 bases between them. In DNA form, the CDR3 reads TGTGCCAGCAGCTTACGGGCAGCCCAAGAGACCCAGTACTTC. This sequence encodes CASSLRAAQETQYF.

This chain joins TRBV15 and TRBJ1-1; D gene ambiguous. Looked up from germline, CDR1 is LNHNV and CDR2 is YYDKDF (reference sequence). V lost 3 bases to trimming and J lost 1 base, with 9 bases between them. The CDR3 is 14 residues long. The CDR3, as DNA: TGTGCCACCAGCAGCGCTGACACGAACACTGAAGCTTTCTTT. It specifies CATSSADTNTEAFF.

Of note for this clonotype: Because it lacks the conserved phenylalanine or tryptophan at the end, this CDR3 is likely a read error. The chain is built from TRBV10-3 and TRBJ2-2; D is uncertain. This CDR3 spans 12 amino acids. Germline CDR1 and CDR2: ENHRY and SYGVKD. CDR3 DNA: TGTGCCAGCAGTTACGCGGCAGGGGAGCTGTTTTCT. Encoded protein: CASSYAAGELFS.

This chain connects TRBV25-1 to TRBJ1-1; the D gene is possibly TRBD1 (5 bases). The V gene's germline CDR1 is MGHDK and CDR2 SYGVNS. V shed 2 bases and J shed 1 base, with 14 bases lying between them. This CDR3 has 16 residues. This CDR3 is CASSEPSGRANTEAFF. The DNA for the CDR3 is TGTGCCAGCAGTGAACCCTCGGGCAGGGCGAACACTGAAGCTTTCTTT.

This chain joins TRBV7-3 and TRBJ1-1; 7 bases are shared with TRBD1. The length of the CDR3 is 13 residues. CDR1 SGHTA and CDR2 FQGTGA come from the germline V gene. V was pared by 4 bases and J by 3 bases, with 2 bases of the junction left unmatched. For the CDR3, the DNA is TGTGCCAGCAGCTCACAGGGGCACACTGAAGCTTTCTTT. Amino acid sequence: CASSSQGHTEAFF.

As concerns this clonotype: At one end the junction does not follow the germline gene, possibly because of a read error. The gene calls are TRBV29-1 and TRBJ1-1; the D is unclear. The germline V gene encodes CDR1 SQVTM and CDR2 ANQGSEA. This CDR3 region has 11 residues. As DNA, the CDR3 is TGCAGCGTCGGAAAACAGACTGAAGCTTCCTTT. It encodes CSVGKQTEASF.

Within the sample, this clonotype is medium-sized. The CDR3 protein is CASSLGPSDQPQHF. CDR3 bases: TGTGCCAGCAGCTTAGGGCCATCAGATCAGCCCCAGCATTTT. The chain is built from TRBV7-8 and TRBJ1-5; D is unclear. This CDR3 region has 14 residues. The ends were cut back, 1 base at V and 5 bases at J, with 9 bases in the middle. Germline V gene data show CDR1 as SGHVS and CDR2 as FQNEAQ.

This clonotype is deemed medium-sized. The chain uses TRBV10-3 and TRBJ1-6, with TRBD1 matching 7 bases. Losses at the gene ends were 9 bases for V and 7 bases for J; bases not matched to a gene: 6. This CDR3 region has 13 residues. In germline, CDR1 is ENHRY, CDR2 SYGVKD. The CDR3 here is CAIKGTDNSPLHF. The CDR3 region has the DNA TGTGCCATTAAAGGGACAGACAATTCACCCCTCCACTTT.

This clonotype was detected many times. The V call is TRBV7-6, the J call TRBJ2-2; D not certain. This CDR3 contains 15 residues. The V gene lost 5 bases and the J gene lost 4 bases, with 14 bases spanning the gap. Germline CDR1 and CDR2: SGHVS and FNYEAQ. The CDR3 sequence: CASSATATSTGELFF. CDR3 DNA: TGTGCCAGCAGCGCGACCGCAACCAGCACCGGGGAGCTGTTTTTT.

This rearrangement joins TRBV5-4 to TRBJ1-6; TRBD1 matches at 9 bases. The ends lost 0 bases at V and 11 bases at J; junction bases unmatched: 6. Per the germline V gene, CDR1 is SGHNT and CDR2 is YYREEE (reference sequence). The CDR3 contains 15 residues. DNA of the CDR3: TGTGCCAGCAGCTTGGGGGGACAGGGCCTTGCACCCCTCCACTTT. Translated, it gives CASSLGGQGLAPLHF.

This clonotype has a count of ten or more. The rearrangement links TRBV6-5 to TRBJ1-6, with 8 nucleotides matching TRBD1. This CDR3 is 15 amino acids long. The germline V gene encodes CDR1 MNHEY and CDR2 SVGAGI. J lost 7 bases, V lost 2 bases, and 4 bases had no gene match. The DNA for the CDR3 is TGTGCCAGCAGTTACGCGACAGGGGTGAATTCACCCCTCCACTTT. It codes for CASSYATGVNSPLHF.

This clonotype was observed many times. This chain links TRBV28 with TRBJ1-6, with D unclear. In germline, CDR1 is MDHEN, CDR2 SYDVKM. This CDR3 spans 12 amino acids. The ends were cut back, 1 base at V and 9 bases at J, with 4 bases in the middle. DNA of the CDR3: TGTGCCAGCAGTTTATTATCTTCACCCCTCCACTTT. Encoded protein: CASSLLSSPLHF. The complete variable domain, with remaining parts taken from reference TRBV28 and TRBJ1-6, reads DVKVTQSSRYLVKRTGEKVFLECVQDMDHENMFWYRQDPGLGLRLIYFSYDVKMKEKGDIPEGYSVSREKKERFSLILESASTNQTSMYLCASSLLSSPLHFGNGTRLTVT.

DNA of the CDR3: TGTGCCAGCAGTAATCCTCAGGGTAACACTGAAGCTTTCTTT. Its translation is CASSNPQGNTEAFF. The genes are TRBV12-3 or TRBV12-4 and TRBJ1-1, with D possibly being TRBD1 (5 bases). This CDR3 contains 14 residues. Trimming left V 5 bases short and J 2 bases short, with 12 bases between.

The chain combines TRBV5-1 with TRBJ2-5; 14 nucleotides align to TRBD2. The CDR3 is made up of 16 amino acids. Germline lookup yields CDR1 SGHRS and CDR2 YFSETQ. Trimming cost V 4 bases and J 5 bases; bases outside gene matches: 7. The CDR3 sequence is CASSGGLAGAGETQYF. The CDR3 region has the DNA TGCGCCAGCAGCGGGGGACTAGCGGGGGCGGGCGAGACCCAGTACTTC. Filled out from reference TRBV5-1 and TRBJ2-5, the complete variable domain reads KAGVTQTPRYLIKTRGQQVTLSCSPISGHRSVSWYQQTPGQGLQFLFEYFSETQRNKGNFPGRFSGRQFSNSRSEMNVSTLELGDSALYLCASSGGLAGAGETQYFGPGTRLLVL.

In its sample, this clonotype was seen many times. This sequence may be a read error, since a much larger clone differs from it by one base. The chain joins TRBV20-1 to TRBJ1-5, with TRBD1 matching over 10 bases. Trimming removed 5 bases from V and 5 bases from J; junction bases left unmatched: 3. Looked up from germline, CDR1 is DFQATT and CDR2 is SNEGSKA (reference sequence). The CDR3 extends over 13 amino acids. CDR3 nucleotides: TGCAGTGCTGGTGGACAGGGGGATCAGCCCCAGCATTTT. Its protein product is CSAGGQGDQPQHF.